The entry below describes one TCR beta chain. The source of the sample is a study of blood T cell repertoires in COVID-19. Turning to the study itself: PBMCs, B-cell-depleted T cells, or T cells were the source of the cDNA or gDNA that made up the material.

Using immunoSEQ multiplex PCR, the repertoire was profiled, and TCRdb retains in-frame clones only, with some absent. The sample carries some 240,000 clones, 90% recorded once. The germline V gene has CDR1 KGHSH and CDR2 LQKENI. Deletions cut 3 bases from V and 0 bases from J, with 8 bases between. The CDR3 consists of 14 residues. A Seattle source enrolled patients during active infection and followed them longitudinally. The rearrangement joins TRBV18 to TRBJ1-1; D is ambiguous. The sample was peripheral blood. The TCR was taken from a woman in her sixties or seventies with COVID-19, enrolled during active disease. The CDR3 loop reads CASSPSGMNTEAFF. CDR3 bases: TGTGCCAGCTCACCCTCGGGGATGAACACTGAAGCTTTCTTT.